One and the same sample provided the 29 T cell receptor beta chains below, sequenced in a study of blood T cell repertoires in COVID-19. Generated by immunoSEQ multiplex PCR, the TCRdb table keeps only in-frame clones and is missing some. The sample contains about 200,000 clones, 80% to 95% of which appear only once. Sequencing input: peripheral blood. These receptors originate from a man in his 60s with COVID-19, enrolled during active disease.

CDR3 sequence: CASSWDRGRSMNTEAFF. In nucleotides, the CDR3 is TGCGCCAGCAGCTGGGACAGGGGCAGGTCCATGAACACTGAAGCTTTCTTT. The V gene is TRBV5-1, the J gene TRBJ1-1, with TRBD1 matching 10 bases. Germline CDR1 reads SGHRS; CDR2 reads YFSETQ. V lost 3 bases to trimming and J lost 0 bases; unmatched junction nucleotides: 8. The CDR3 length is 17 residues.

This clone was seen a handful of times. This sequence joins TRBV19 and TRBJ2-7; 9 bases agree with TRBD1. V lost 5 bases, J lost 5 bases, and 7 bases stayed unmatched. The CDR3 length is 14 residues. CDR1 and CDR2 from the germline V gene are LNHDA and SQIVND (reference sequence). The CDR3 DNA follows: TGTGCCAGTAGTCCTGACAGGGGGGGCCACGAGCAGTACTTC. Its protein is CASSPDRGGHEQYF.

This chain uses TRBV15 with TRBJ2-2; 11 bases agree with TRBD1. The junction had 11 bases not matched to a gene; V was cut back by 8 bases and J by 6 bases. Germline V gene sequence: CDR1 LNHNV, CDR2 YYDKDF (reference sequence). The CDR3 extends over 16 amino acids. The CDR3 sequence is CATGTGGKFTSGELFF. Written as DNA, the CDR3 is TGTGCCACCGGGACAGGGGGAAAATTTACATCCGGGGAGCTGTTTTTT.

The chain employs TRBV18 and TRBJ2-7; D unclear. Per germline, CDR1 KGHSH and CDR2 LQKENI. V was shortened by 2 bases and J by 1 base, with 15 bases between the two germline ends. The CDR3 covers 16 residues. For the CDR3, the DNA is TGTGCCAGCTCACCATCAAGTATGGGCAGTTCCTACGAGCAGTACTTC. The encoded protein is CASSPSSMGSSYEQYF. Supplemented by reference TRBV18 and TRBJ2-7, the full variable domain reads NAGVMQNPRHLVRRRGQEARLRCSPMKGHSHVYWYRQLPEEGLKFMVYLQKENIIDESGMPKERFSAEFPKEGPSILRIQQVVRGDSAAYFCASSPSSMGSSYEQYFGPGTRLTVT.

V usage is TRBV5-1 and J usage is TRBJ2-1, with TRBD1 matching over 9 bases. The CDR3 is 15 residues long. V was pared by 2 bases and J by 3 bases, with 3 bases of the junction left unmatched. CDR1 SGHRS and CDR2 YFSETQ come from the germline V gene. The CDR3 DNA reads as TGCGCCAGCAGCTTAGGGGGACAGGGCTACAATGAGCAGTTCTTC. This codes for CASSLGGQGYNEQFF.

J is TRBJ2-7 and V is TRBV9, with D perhaps matching TRBD2 (6 bases). The germline CDR1 and CDR2 sequences are SGDLS and YYNGEE. This CDR3 contains 15 residues. V was pared by 2 bases and J by 7 bases, with 19 bases between. The CDR3 sequence is CASSVGLAHGGEQYF. In nucleotides, the CDR3 is TGTGCCAGCAGCGTGGGGCTAGCCCATGGGGGGGAGCAGTACTTC.

The J gene is TRBJ2-7, the V gene TRBV18; TRBD1 might be the D (5 bases). V lost 2 bases, J lost 0 bases, and 8 bases lay in between. Germline CDR1 KGHSH, CDR2 LQKENI. The CDR3 contains 14 residues. The CDR3 sequence is CASSPATASYEQYF. CDR3 coding DNA: TGTGCCAGCTCACCAGCGACAGCCTCCTACGAGCAGTACTTC.

The genes are TRBV30 and TRBJ1-5; weak D call: TRBD1 (6 bases). Trimming shortened V by 2 bases and J by 1 base, and 15 bases separated the two germline ends. The CDR3 consists of 16 residues. The germline CDR1 and CDR2 sequences are GTSNPN and SVGIG (reference sequence). The CDR3 sequence: CAWSPSGVASNQPQHF. As DNA, the CDR3 is TGTGCCTGGAGTCCCTCAGGGGTCGCAAGCAATCAGCCCCAGCATTTT. Drawing the rest from reference TRBV30 and TRBJ1-5, the complete variable domain is SQTIHQWPATLVQPVGSPLSLECTVEGTSNPNLYWYRQAAGRGLQLLFYSVGIGQISSEVPQNLSASRPQDRQFILSSKKLLLSDSGFYLCAWSPSGVASNQPQHFGDGTRLSIL.

The chain recombines TRBV27 with TRBJ2-3, with 9 bases lining up with TRBD2. The CDR3 length is 16 residues. Germline V gives CDR1 MNHEY, CDR2 SMNVEV (reference sequence). The J segment lost 4 bases and the V segment lost 8 bases, leaving 13 bases of the junction unmatched. CDR3 amino acids: CASWFVAGDVPDTQYF. CDR3 nucleotides: TGTGCCAGCTGGTTTGTAGCGGGAGACGTCCCAGATACGCAGTATTTT.

The chain joins TRBV30 to TRBJ2-7; 9 bases line up with TRBD2. Germline-derived CDR1 and CDR2 are GTSNPN and SVGIG (reference sequence). The CDR3 is 16 amino acids. V dropped 4 bases and J dropped 0; count of bases not matched to a gene: 10. The CDR3, as DNA: TGTGCCTGGAAAGGTAGCGGGGGTTCTGACTCCTACGAGCAGTACTTC. It specifies CAWKGSGGSDSYEQYF.

J is TRBJ2-7 and V is TRBV2; D perhaps matches TRBD1 (7 bases). The CDR3 contains 13 residues. Germline V gives CDR1 SNHLY, CDR2 FYNNEI. The V and J ends lost 5 bases and 5 bases respectively, with 13 bases between them. The CDR3 bases are TGTGCCAGCAGTCAGGGGGAGGTCAACGAGCAGTACTTC. Translation: CASSQGEVNEQYF.

This rearrangement joins TRBV30 to TRBJ1-6; D perhaps matches TRBD1 (5 bases). The CDR3 runs to 13 residues. The V gene lost 3 bases and the J gene lost 5 bases, with 8 bases spanning the gap. Germline V gene data show CDR1 as GTSNPN and CDR2 as SVGIG (reference sequence). CDR3 sequence: CAWSLQDNSPLHF. As DNA, the CDR3 is TGTGCCTGGAGCCTACAGGATAATTCACCCCTCCACTTT.

This sequence joins TRBV4-1 and TRBJ1-3; 9 bases agree with TRBD1. V lost 0 bases, J lost 0 bases, and 6 bases stayed unmatched. The CDR3 consists of 18 residues. Germline values: CDR1 MGHRA, CDR2 YSYEKL. The chain's CDR3 is CASSQEGRTGVSGNTIYF. As DNA, the CDR3 is TGCGCCAGCAGCCAAGAGGGTAGGACAGGGGTCTCTGGAAACACCATATATTTT.

A note on this clone: Germline and junction disagree at one end, which may indicate a read error. This chain joins TRBV24-1 and TRBJ2-1; 10 positions agree with TRBD2. Germline V gene data show CDR1 as KGHDR and CDR2 as SFDVKD. This CDR3 is 12 amino acids long. In nucleotides, the CDR3 is TGCGCAACTAGCGGGGTACCCAATGAGCAGTTCTTC. Its protein is CATSGVPNEQFF.

This clone showed up just a few times. The V call is TRBV5-1, the J call TRBJ1-1, with D perhaps matching TRBD1 (5 bases). Trimming removed 0 bases from V and 4 bases from J, with 10 bases in between. Germline CDR1 and CDR2: SGHRS and YFSETQ. This CDR3 spans 14 amino acids. In DNA form, the CDR3 reads TGCGCCAGCAGCTTGGTAGCAGGGTCCACTGAAGCTTTCTTT. The encoded protein is CASSLVAGSTEAFF.

This chain joins TRBV6-5 and TRBJ2-2, with TRBD2 as a possible D gene (5 bases). The ends were cut back, 2 bases at V and 2 bases at J, with 9 bases in the middle. This CDR3 is built from 15 residues. CDR1 MNHEY and CDR2 SVGAGI come from the germline V gene. CDR3 region: CASSYEGGNTGELFF. In DNA form, the CDR3 reads TGTGCCAGCAGTTACGAAGGAGGAAACACCGGGGAGCTGTTTTTT.

About this clone: The sample contains more than one DNA sequence encoding this CDR3. The chain recombines TRBV5-6 with TRBJ2-3, with D tentatively TRBD1 (5 bases). The CDR3 sequence is 15 residues long. Germline CDR1 reads SGHDT; CDR2 reads YYEEEE. V shed 0 bases and J shed 2 bases, with 10 bases lying between them. The CDR3 nucleotides read TGTGCCAGCAGCTTGGAAGGGGCCCTCACAGATACGCAGTATTTT. Protein sequence: CASSLEGALTDTQYF.

The genes are TRBV6-2 or TRBV6-3 and TRBJ2-1; maybe TRBD2 (6 bases). The length of the CDR3 is 17 residues. In germline, CDR1 is MNHEY, CDR2 SVGEGT. The V and J ends lost 2 bases and 2 bases respectively, with 16 bases between them. CDR3 loop: CASSYQPGLRPYNEQFF. CDR3 in DNA: TGTGCCAGCAGTTACCAACCGGGACTTAGACCCTACAATGAGCAGTTCTTC.

The chain is built from TRBV28 and TRBJ1-2, with 8 bases aligning to TRBD1. This CDR3 is 12 amino acids long. Germline lookup yields CDR1 MDHEN and CDR2 SYDVKM. V was pared by 8 bases and J by 2 bases, with 1 base of the junction left unmatched. CDR3 nucleotides: TGTGCCAGCCGGGACAGGAACTATGGCTACACCTTC. Protein product: CASRDRNYGYTF.

The J gene is TRBJ2-3, the V gene TRBV14; 7 nucleotides align to TRBD1. There are 14 residues in the CDR3. V lost 2 bases to trimming and J lost 6 bases; unmatched junction nucleotides: 5. Germline V gives CDR1 SGHDN, CDR2 FVKESK. The CDR3 sequence is CASSQQGGSDTQYF. CDR3 bases: TGTGCCAGCAGCCAACAAGGGGGCAGCGATACGCAGTATTTT.

This chain uses TRBV5-1 with TRBJ1-5; 8 nucleotides align to TRBD1. The CDR3 runs to 14 residues. V was pared by 4 bases and J by 6 bases, with 6 bases of the junction left unmatched. Germline CDR1 reads SGHRS; CDR2 reads YFSETQ. The CDR3 sequence: CASSPPGQVQPQHF. DNA of the CDR3: TGCGCCAGCAGCCCCCCGGGACAGGTTCAGCCCCAGCATTTT.

This clone was counted only a few times. This rearrangement joins TRBV24-1 to TRBJ2-7; TRBD1 matches at 7 bases. CDR3 size: 13 residues. The germline gives CDR1 KGHDR, CDR2 SFDVKD. V gave up 4 bases and J gave up 3 bases; unmatched junction bases: 2. The chain's CDR3 is CATSEGGIYEQYF. CDR3 sequence (DNA): TGTGCCACCAGTGAAGGGGGCATCTACGAGCAGTACTTC.

The chain combines TRBV24-1 with TRBJ1-4, with 8 bases matching TRBD1. The CDR3 has 16 amino acids. CDR1 KGHDR and CDR2 SFDVKD come from the germline V gene. Germline trimming cut 6 bases from V and 7 bases from J; bases unmatched to any gene: 12. The CDR3 DNA reads as TGTGCCACCAGTCCCACCGGGACAGGATTTGGTGAAAAACTGTTTTTT. Translated: CATSPTGTGFGEKLFF.

V and J are TRBV5-1 and TRBJ1-6, with D possibly being TRBD1 (5 bases). The CDR3 loop spans 18 amino acids. Trimming removed 0 bases at V and 6 bases at J, with 19 bases between. Germline V gives CDR1 SGHRS, CDR2 YFSETQ. The CDR3 DNA follows: TGCGCCAGCAGCTTGGGTTTCTCTGGGGCGCAGCCTAATTCACCCCTCCACTTT. Translated, it gives CASSLGFSGAQPNSPLHF.

The J gene is TRBJ2-5, the V gene TRBV7-3; 8 bases are shared with TRBD2. CDR3 length equals 15 residues. V was pared by 5 bases and J by 5 bases, with 10 bases of the junction left unmatched. CDR1 and CDR2 from the germline V gene are SGHTA and FQGTGA. The CDR3 sequence is CASSPVGGGPETQYF. For the CDR3, the DNA is TGTGCCAGCAGCCCCGTGGGCGGGGGGCCGGAGACCCAGTACTTC.

This rearrangement joins TRBV3-1 (or the pseudogene TRBV3-2) to TRBJ1-2; D not certain. Germline V gives CDR1 LGHDT, CDR2 YNNKEL (reference sequence). This CDR3 is 14 amino acids long. Trimming left V 0 bases short and J 4 bases short, with 9 bases between. CDR3 bases: TGTGCCAGCAGCCAAGACCTCCTATCCTATGGCTACACCTTC. Translated, it gives CASSQDLLSYGYTF.

The chain uses TRBV27 and TRBJ2-1, with 12 bases that match TRBD2. The CDR3 length is 16 residues. Germline V lookup: CDR1 MNHEY, CDR2 SMNVEV (reference sequence). With 6 bases clipped from V and 4 bases from J, the junction kept 7 bases outside the gene matches. CDR3 bases: TGTGCCAGCAGAAGCGGGACTAGCGGGTTTTACAATGAGCAGTTCTTC. Protein product: CASRSGTSGFYNEQFF.

This chain links TRBV5-5 with TRBJ2-1, with 7 positions matching TRBD2. CDR3 size: 16 residues. Trimming at V came to 0 bases and at J to 5 bases, leaving 8 bases not matched to a gene. Germline V gene sequence: CDR1 SGHKS, CDR2 YYEKEE (reference sequence). The CDR3 DNA reads TGTGCCAGCAGCTTGGTTAAGACTAGCACAAACAATGAGCAGTTCTTC. It translates to CASSLVKTSTNNEQFF.

This clone was observed a single time. The genes are TRBV21-1 and TRBJ1-5; TRBD1 is taken as the D call from the table, unchecked against the DNA. TRBV21-1 is a recognized pseudogene. The length of the CDR3 is 14 residues. The CDR3 loop is CASSRTGREQPQHF. CDR3 bases: TGTGCCAGCAGCCGGACAGGGAGGGAGCAGCCCCAGCATTTT.